These 10 T cell receptor beta chains were sequenced from one sample in a study of T-cell memory formation after mild COVID-19. TCRdb processed the 5' RACE reads anew with MiXCR; each CDR3 protein has one entry. The table lists 140,000 to 150,000 distinct CDR3 sequences, less than 25% of them singletons. The sample taken for sequencing was PBMCs or a T cell subset sorted from them (not recorded which). The receptors derive from an adult woman who had mild COVID-19 (a few samples of this study predate the infection). Cell type and time point are not known.

This clonotype was counted between two and nine times. This sequence joins TRBV6-5 and TRBJ2-1, with 8 bases identical to TRBD2. Unmatched junction bases numbered 9, after V lost 5 bases and J lost 3 bases. CDR1 and CDR2 (germline): MNHEY, SVGAGI. This CDR3 is 16 amino acids long. The CDR3 DNA is TGTGCCAGCAGTCTCGCGCTAGCGGGCCTCTACAATGAGCAGTTCTTC. It codes for CASSLALAGLYNEQFF.

This chain links TRBV6-5 with TRBJ2-7; D ambiguous. This CDR3 contains 13 residues. CDR1 MNHEY and CDR2 SVGAGI come from the germline V gene. Trimming took 2 bases from V and 0 from J, leaving 5 bases between them. CDR3 amino acids: CASSYEPSYEQYF. The CDR3 DNA follows: TGTGCCAGCAGTTACGAACCCTCCTACGAGCAGTACTTC.

The chain couples TRBV29-1 to TRBJ2-1, with D possibly being TRBD2 (6 bases). Trimming cost V 5 bases and J 12 bases, with 17 bases left between them. CDR1 SQVTM and CDR2 ANQGSEA come from the germline V gene. This CDR3 is 12 amino acids long. CDR3 in amino acids: CSVRSGGIVQFF. The CDR3 region has the DNA TGCAGCGTTAGGTCCGGGGGAATCGTGCAGTTCTTC.

The gene calls are TRBV11-2 and TRBJ2-1; TRBD1 or TRBD2 may be the D gene (6 bases each). This CDR3 region has 15 residues. Germline CDR1 and CDR2: SGHAT and FQNNGV. V was pared by 5 bases and J by 10 bases, with 21 bases between. CDR3 coding DNA: TGTGCCAGCAGCCCATCGGTAGGGGGGTTAGGCGAGCAGTTCTTC. Translated: CASSPSVGGLGEQFF.

This chain joins TRBV30 and TRBJ2-1, with 8 bases that match TRBD2. The J segment lost 6 bases and the V segment lost 2 bases, leaving 3 bases of the junction unmatched. CDR1 and CDR2 from the germline V gene are GTSNPN and SVGIG (reference sequence). CDR3 length: 13 residues. The CDR3 DNA reads TGTGCCTGGAGTTCCGGGACTAGCAATGAGCAGTTCTTC. Translation: CAWSSGTSNEQFF.

With respect to this clonotype: At one end, the junction sequence differs from germline, possibly due to a read error. The CDR3 loop is CSVGKDPFF. In DNA form, the CDR3 reads TGCAGCGTCGGGAAGGACCCCTTTTTT. J is TRBJ2-3 and V is TRBV29-1; D might be TRBD2 (5 bases). From germline, CDR1 is SQVTM and CDR2 ANQGSEA. The CDR3 loop spans 9 amino acids.

The chain combines TRBV29-1 with TRBJ2-7, with 13 nucleotides matching TRBD2. Per germline, CDR1 SQVTM and CDR2 ANQGSEA. The V gene end was trimmed by 6 bases and the J gene end by 2 bases; junction bases not matched to a gene: 10. The CDR3 loop spans 16 amino acids. CDR3 sequence reads: CSVSGLAGENPYEQYF. In DNA, the CDR3 is TGCAGCGTGTCCGGACTAGCGGGAGAAAACCCCTACGAGCAGTACTTC.

This clonotype was counted between two and nine times. V and J are TRBV4-1 and TRBJ2-7; tentatively, D is TRBD2 (6 bases). Looked up from germline, CDR1 is MGHRA and CDR2 is YSYEKL. The ends were cut back, 2 bases at V and 6 bases at J, with 8 bases in the middle. The CDR3 totals 12 residues. The CDR3 region has the DNA TGCGCCAGCAGCCAACCGGGGGTCGAGCAGTACTTC. Amino acid sequence: CASSQPGVEQYF.

This clonotype was seen a handful of times. The J gene is TRBJ1-2, the V gene TRBV4-3; 8 bases fit TRBD1. The CDR3 has 16 residues. The germline V gene has CDR1 LGHNA and CDR2 YSLEER. Unmatched junction bases numbered 9, after V lost 2 bases and J lost 4 bases. In nucleotides, the CDR3 is TGCGCCAGCAGCCAATATTCGACAGGGGTAGGCTATGGCTACACCTTC. The encoded protein is CASSQYSTGVGYGYTF.

In this sample, this clonotype turned up a few times. This chain connects TRBV4-2 to TRBJ1-1; no reliable D call. Looked up from germline, CDR1 is LGHNA and CDR2 is YNFKEQ. This CDR3 comprises 14 residues. Trimming pared 4 bases from V and 0 bases from J, leaving 9 bases between. The CDR3 region has the DNA TGTGCCAGCAGCCTGATTCTTATGAACACTGAAGCTTTCTTT. Translation gives CASSLILMNTEAFF.